These 27 T cell receptor beta chains were all obtained from the same sample, sequenced in a study of beta chain features in type 1 diabetes. Sequencing targeted expressed TCRB transcripts, as all isolated RNA had been reverse transcribed. Measured with immunoSEQ multiplex PCR; TCRdb has only the in-frame clones, and not every one. Here the sample spans hundreds of thousands of clones, around 28% being singletons. What was sequenced was naive CD4+ T cells from blood. The receptors here all came from a man aged 18 to 29 in good health.

This clone was recorded a few times. The chain recombines TRBV4-1 with TRBJ2-3, with 14 bases that match TRBD2. Germline CDR1 and CDR2: MGHRA and YSYEKL. The CDR3 totals 18 residues. V was pared by 1 base and J by 2 bases, with 5 bases of the junction left unmatched. CDR3 residues: CASSQVGLAGGYTDTQYF. Here the CDR3 DNA reads TGCGCCAGCAGCCAAGTAGGACTAGCGGGAGGATACACAGATACGCAGTATTTT.

V usage is TRBV4-2 and J usage is TRBJ1-4, with D maybe TRBD1 (5 bases). CDR3 size: 18 residues. Germline V gene sequence: CDR1 LGHNA, CDR2 YNFKEQ. The V end lost 5 bases, the J end lost 0 bases, and 19 bases lay between the germline ends. CDR3 region: CASSSLMAGTTTNEKLFF. The CDR3 bases are TGTGCCAGCAGCTCACTTATGGCAGGGACTACAACTAATGAAAAACTGTTTTTT.

The chain links TRBV10-3 to TRBJ2-1; 7 bases align to TRBD2. The CDR3 contains 10 residues. After removal of 11 bases from V and 8 bases from J, the junction contained 3 bases not matched to a gene. Germline CDR1 ENHRY, CDR2 SYGVKD. This chain's CDR3 is CACGGDEQFF. The CDR3 nucleotides are TGTGCCTGTGGGGGGGATGAGCAGTTCTTC.

This clone occurred a few times. Other DNA sequences within the sample encode an identical CDR3. The chain has TRBV30 and TRBJ2-1, with unresolved D. Germline lookup yields CDR1 GTSNPN and CDR2 SVGIG (reference sequence). V lost 4 bases, J lost 3 bases, and 4 bases lay in between. CDR3 size: 11 residues. In DNA, the CDR3 is TGTGCCTGGACTAACTACAATGAGCAGTTCTTC. It specifies CAWTNYNEQFF.

This chain connects TRBV15 to TRBJ2-1, with 8 bases that match TRBD2. The CDR3 runs to 20 residues. The V gene end was trimmed by 5 bases and the J gene end by 1 base; junction bases not matched to a gene: 19. Germline CDR1 LNHNV, CDR2 YYDKDF (reference sequence). The CDR3 DNA sequence: TGTGCCACCAGCGAACCCGGTGGGACTAGGGATGGGGTGTCCTACAATGAGCAGTTCTTC. It translates to CATSEPGGTRDGVSYNEQFF.

This clone has only a few counts. The chain couples TRBV15 to TRBJ2-2; no clear D. Per germline, CDR1 LNHNV and CDR2 YYDKDF (reference sequence). CDR3 size: 14 residues. The germline V and J ends were trimmed by 8 bases and 0 bases, with 10 bases remaining between them. CDR3 loop: CATQAVTNTGELFF. CDR3 nucleotides: TGTGCCACCCAGGCGGTTACGAACACCGGGGAGCTGTTTTTT.

This clone turned up a few times. V and J are TRBV25-1 and TRBJ2-2; 7 bases are shared with TRBD1. Trimming cost V 6 bases and J 1 base; bases outside gene matches: 8. CDR3 length: 16 amino acids. Germline V gene lookup returns CDR1 MGHDK and CDR2 SYGVNS. The CDR3 region has the DNA TGTGCCAGCAGATCAGGTCGACAGGGGAACACCGGGGAGCTGTTTTTT. Translated, it gives CASRSGRQGNTGELFF.

This clone was detected a few times. V is TRBV4-1 and J is TRBJ2-3; unclear D gene. Germline-derived CDR1 and CDR2 are MGHRA and YSYEKL. The V end lost 1 base, the J end lost 1 base, and 12 bases lay between the germline ends. CDR3 size: 16 residues. In nucleotides, the CDR3 is TGCGCCAGCAGCCAAGGTCTCCTGTCAGGCACAGATACGCAGTATTTT. It specifies CASSQGLLSGTDTQYF.

This chain joins TRBV28 and TRBJ2-7; D possibly corresponds to TRBD1 (5 bases). Germline loops: CDR1 MDHEN, CDR2 SYDVKM. This CDR3 region has 14 residues. Deletions cut 9 bases from V and 2 bases from J, with 17 bases between. This CDR3 reads CASKGRAGPYEQYF. CDR3 DNA sequence: TGTGCCAGTAAAGGCCGGGCAGGGCCCTACGAGCAGTACTTC.

There are a few counts of this clone. Here the CDR3 reads CASSVGEGEMWTDTQYF. The DNA of the CDR3 is TGTGCCAGCAGCGTAGGCGAGGGGGAAATGTGGACAGATACGCAGTATTTT. The gene calls are TRBV9 and TRBJ2-3; maybe TRBD1 (6 bases). Trimming removed 0 bases from V and 3 bases from J, with 17 bases in between. The CDR3 has 17 residues. From germline, CDR1 is SGDLS and CDR2 YYNGEE.

This clone has just a few counts. J is TRBJ2-1 and V is TRBV4-1; D possibly corresponds to TRBD2 (6 bases). V was clipped by 6 bases and J by 4 bases, with 16 bases between them. The CDR3 runs to 15 residues. From germline, CDR1 is MGHRA and CDR2 YSYEKL. Here the CDR3 reads CASRTPGGAYNEQFF. The CDR3 nucleotides read TGCGCCAGCAGGACCCCCGGGGGAGCATACAATGAGCAGTTCTTC.

The chain carries TRBV5-1 and TRBJ2-7, with D possibly being TRBD1 (6 bases). This CDR3 contains 13 residues. The germline gives CDR1 SGHRS, CDR2 YFSETQ. V was cut by 1 base and J by 3 bases, with 8 bases left in between. The CDR3 spells CASSLLDSYEQYF. Here the CDR3 DNA reads TGCGCCAGCAGCTTGTTGGACAGCTACGAGCAGTACTTC. Using reference TRBV5-1 and TRBJ2-7 for the parts outside the CDR3, the full variable domain is KAGVTQTPRYLIKTRGQQVTLSCSPISGHRSVSWYQQTPGQGLQFLFEYFSETQRNKGNFPGRFSGRQFSNSRSEMNVSTLELGDSALYLCASSLLDSYEQYFGPGTRLTVT.

The chain recombines TRBV2 with TRBJ2-5; D ambiguous. The CDR3 spans 13 residues. Trimming shortened V by 4 bases and J by 2 bases, and 8 bases separated the two germline ends. Germline lookup yields CDR1 SNHLY and CDR2 FYNNEI. The CDR3 DNA reads as TGTGCCAGCAGTGTGCGCTCGCAAGAGACCCAGTACTTC. This sequence encodes CASSVRSQETQYF.

This chain uses TRBV5-1 with TRBJ2-3; D call uncertain. The V gene lost 0 bases and the J gene lost 6 bases, with 11 bases spanning the gap. Germline lookup yields CDR1 SGHRS and CDR2 YFSETQ. The CDR3 has 14 amino acids. CDR3 protein: CASSLGSARDTQYF. The CDR3 bases are TGCGCCAGCAGCTTGGGTTCAGCCCGGGATACGCAGTATTTT.

Only a few counts were recorded for this clone. The DNA of the CDR3 is TGTGCCTGGAGTGTACTAATAGCGGGAGGCCCAGATACGCAGTATTTT. It yields the protein CAWSVLIAGGPDTQYF. The genes are TRBV30 and TRBJ2-3; TRBD2 agrees at 10 bases. V lost 0 bases, J lost 4 bases, and 7 bases stayed unmatched. This CDR3 spans 16 amino acids. Germline CDR1 GTSNPN, CDR2 SVGIG (reference sequence). The variable domain in full, completed from reference TRBV30 and TRBJ2-3, reads SQTIHQWPATLVQPVGSPLSLECTVEGTSNPNLYWYRQAAGRGLQLLFYSVGIGQISSEVPQNLSASRPQDRQFILSSKKLLLSDSGFYLCAWSVLIAGGPDTQYFGPGTRLTVL.

The chain recombines TRBV28 with TRBJ2-5; 9 nucleotides match TRBD2. The CDR3 totals 15 residues. Per germline, CDR1 MDHEN and CDR2 SYDVKM. V trimming: 7 bases; J trimming: 5 bases; junction bases outside the gene matches: 11. The CDR3 spells CASTVQAGGGETQYF. CDR3 coding DNA: TGTGCCAGCACCGTCCAAGCGGGAGGTGGGGAGACCCAGTACTTC.

This clone came up a few times. This sequence joins TRBV28 and TRBJ2-1; D gene unclear. V lost 6 bases, J lost 8 bases, and 17 bases lay in between. This CDR3 comprises 14 residues. Germline loops: CDR1 MDHEN, CDR2 SYDVKM. The CDR3 reads CASRNLERVDEQFF. The CDR3 DNA is TGTGCCAGCAGGAATCTAGAGCGCGTCGATGAGCAGTTCTTC.

This clone turned up a few times. V and J are TRBV2 and TRBJ2-1; the D is unclear. From germline, CDR1 is SNHLY and CDR2 FYNNEI. The germline V and J ends were trimmed by 2 bases and 4 bases, with 12 bases remaining between them. The CDR3 consists of 15 residues. CDR3 region: CASSEKRPNYNEQFF. DNA for the CDR3: TGTGCCAGCAGTGAAAAAAGGCCGAATTACAATGAGCAGTTCTTC. The full variable domain, in which reference TRBV2 and TRBJ2-1 provide the parts outside the CDR3, is EPEVTQTPSHQVTQMGQEVILRCVPISNHLYFYWYRQILGQKVEFLVSFYNNEISEKSEIFDDQFSVERPDGSNFTLKIRSTKLEDSAMYFCASSEKRPNYNEQFFGPGTRLTVL.

This clone was counted between two and nine times. The J gene is TRBJ2-2, the V gene TRBV6-1; maybe TRBD1 (6 bases). There are 14 residues in the CDR3. V lost 4 bases and J lost 4, with 10 bases in between. Germline values: CDR1 MNHNS, CDR2 SASEGT. The CDR3 protein is CASSVQGSTGELFF. CDR3 nucleotides: TGTGCCAGCAGTGTGCAGGGGAGCACCGGGGAGCTGTTTTTT.

The chain joins TRBV25-1 to TRBJ2-5; D unclear. In germline, CDR1 is MGHDK, CDR2 SYGVNS. This CDR3 is 14 amino acids long. Trimming shortened V by 0 bases and J by 3 bases, and 8 bases separated the two germline ends. The CDR3 coding sequence is TGTGCCAGCAGTGAATACATCGGAAAAGAGACCCAGTACTTC. Amino acid sequence: CASSEYIGKETQYF.

The genes are TRBV7-9 and TRBJ2-2, with D possibly matching TRBD2 (7 bases). Germline V gene sequence: CDR1 SEHNR, CDR2 FQNEAQ (reference sequence). V was clipped by 0 bases and J by 5 bases, with 10 bases between them. The length of the CDR3 is 15 residues. CDR3: CASSLAAGQTGELFF. CDR3 coding DNA: TGTGCCAGCAGCTTAGCAGCGGGACAAACCGGGGAGCTGTTTTTT.

This clone came up a few times. V and J are TRBV25-1 and TRBJ2-7; no definite D call. V lost 1 base, J lost 4 bases, and 5 bases lay in between. CDR1 is MGHDK and CDR2 is SYGVNS in the germline V gene. The CDR3 totals 12 residues. The DNA for the CDR3 is TGTGCCAGCAGTGAATTCCATTACGAGCAGTACTTC. The encoded protein is CASSEFHYEQYF.

This chain connects TRBV19 to TRBJ2-1; 8 positions match TRBD1. Trimming at V came to 3 bases and at J to 0 bases, leaving 4 bases not matched to a gene. Germline V CDR1 and CDR2: LNHDA, SQIVND (reference sequence). This CDR3 contains 16 residues. CDR3 region: CASSILQGVSYNEQFF. As DNA, the CDR3 is TGTGCCAGTAGTATCCTACAGGGGGTCTCCTACAATGAGCAGTTCTTC.

Written as DNA, the CDR3 is TGTGCCAGCAGCTCGCAAACTAGCGCCTCCTACGAGCAGTACTTC. Its translation is CASSSQTSASYEQYF. This rearrangement joins TRBV7-2 to TRBJ2-7, with 7 bases matching TRBD2. This CDR3 comprises 15 residues. The germline V gene has CDR1 SGHTA and CDR2 FQGNSA. The trim removed 4 bases at V and 0 bases at J, leaving 6 bases unmatched.

The V call is TRBV9, the J call TRBJ2-2, with 9 bases aligning to TRBD2. Germline lookup yields CDR1 SGDLS and CDR2 YYNGEE. The CDR3 contains 16 residues. Trimming took 3 bases from V and 6 from J; bases not matched to a gene: 9. CDR3 nucleotides: TGTGCCAGCAGCGCTCCGGGACTAGCCGCCCCCGGGGAGCTGTTTTTT. Encoded protein: CASSAPGLAAPGELFF.

In this sample, this clone turned up a few times. This rearrangement joins TRBV20-1 to TRBJ2-7, with unresolved D. Germline V lookup: CDR1 DFQATT, CDR2 SNEGSKA (reference sequence). Trimming pared 3 bases from V and 5 bases from J, leaving 8 bases between. The CDR3 is 11 residues long. The CDR3 DNA sequence: TGCAGTGCTAGTCGTACTAACGAGCAGTACTTC. Protein: CSASRTNEQYF.

This clone was seen a handful of times. The chain combines TRBV7-2 with TRBJ2-5, with unresolved D. Germline V gene lookup returns CDR1 SGHTA and CDR2 FQGNSA. The CDR3 covers 13 residues. Trimming left V 0 bases short and J 4 bases short, with 6 bases between. CDR3 amino acids: CASSLAIPETQYF. In nucleotides, the CDR3 is TGTGCCAGCAGCTTAGCGATCCCAGAGACCCAGTACTTC.